This record concerns one T cell receptor beta chain sequence. This specimen comes from a study of cytomegalovirus exposure and HLA in healthy donors. Primers included in the PCR were 60 Vbeta and 13 Jbeta primers. Some clones are missing from TCRdb's copy, which holds only in-frame ones; the method was immunoSEQ multiplex PCR. The profile covers about 52,000 clones, with about three quarters appearing a single time and roughly 9.2% taken by the ten largest. Sequenced: PBMCs. This clonotype was sampled from a woman between 50 and 59 years old in good health and CMV-seronegative.

CDR3 coding DNA: TGTGCCAGCAGCCCTTCACAGGGTCGGTCCTACGAGCAGTACTTC. Its protein is CASSPSQGRSYEQYF. V usage is TRBV14 and J usage is TRBJ2-7; perhaps TRBD1 as D (6 bases). Germline lookup yields CDR1 SGHDN and CDR2 FVKESK. The V and J ends lost 4 bases and 1 base respectively, with 14 bases between them. CDR3 size: 15 residues.